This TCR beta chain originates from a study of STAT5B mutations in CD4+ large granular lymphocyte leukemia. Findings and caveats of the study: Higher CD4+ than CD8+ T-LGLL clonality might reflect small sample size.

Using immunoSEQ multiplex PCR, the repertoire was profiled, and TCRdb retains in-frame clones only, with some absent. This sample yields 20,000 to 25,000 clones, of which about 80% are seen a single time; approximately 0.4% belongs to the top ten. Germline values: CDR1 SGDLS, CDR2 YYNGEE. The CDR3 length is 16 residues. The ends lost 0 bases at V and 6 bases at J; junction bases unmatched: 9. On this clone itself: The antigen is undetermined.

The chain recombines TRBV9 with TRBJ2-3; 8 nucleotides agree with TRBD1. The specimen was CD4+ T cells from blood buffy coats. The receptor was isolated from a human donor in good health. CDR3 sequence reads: CASSVVSSGGLDTQYF. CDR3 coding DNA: TGTGCCAGCAGCGTAGTATCGTCAGGGGGCTTGGATACGCAGTATTTT.